Listed below are T cell receptor beta chains from one sample, sequenced in a study of T cell changes during pregnancy in multiple sclerosis. Assay: immunoSEQ multiplex PCR; the TCRdb copy retains only in-frame clones and omits some. The sample has roughly 120,000 clones; 85% to 95% are singletons. The material sequenced was peripheral blood, taken before pregnancy. The receptor set was obtained from a female donor with multiple sclerosis, enrolled in a pregnancy study. CDR3s include the opening cysteine and the closing phenylalanine or tryptophan. The D gene is left open where the match is weak.

CDR3aa: CASSLREGEKLFF
CDR3nt: TGCGCCAGCAGCCTCAGGGAGGGGGAAAAACTGTTTTTT
v_gene: TRBV4-1
j_gene: TRBJ1-4
d_gene: NA

CDR3aa: CASSLAGTSLKTGELFF
CDR3nt: TGTGCCAGCAGCTTGGCAGGGACTAGCCTCAAAACCGGGGAGCTGTTTTTT
v_gene: TRBV11-1
j_gene: TRBJ2-2
d_gene: TRBD2

CDR3aa: CASSLAIRVAGGPGEQFF
CDR3nt: TGCGCCAGCAGCTTGGCCATACGTGTTGCGGGAGGGCCAGGTGAGCAGTTCTTC
v_gene: TRBV5-1
j_gene: TRBJ2-1
d_gene: TRBD2

CDR3aa: CASSSRGQAEQYF
CDR3nt: TGTGCCAGCAGTTCCAGGGGACAGGCTGAGCAGTACTTC
v_gene: TRBV6-5
j_gene: TRBJ2-7
d_gene: TRBD1

CDR3aa: CASSIGQGILSGANVLTF
CDR3nt: TGTGCCAGCAGTATAGGACAGGGGATTCTCTCTGGGGCCAACGTCCTGACTTTC
v_gene: TRBV5-4
j_gene: TRBJ2-6
d_gene: TRBD1

CDR3aa: CASSSGLWVVEQYF
CDR3nt: TGTGCCAGCAGTTCGGGACTATGGGTCGTGGAGCAGTACTTC
v_gene: TRBV28
j_gene: TRBJ2-7
d_gene: TRBD2

CDR3aa: CASIPGLAARGTQYF
CDR3nt: TGTGCCAGCATTCCGGGACTAGCGGCCAGGGGGACCCAGTACTTC
v_gene: TRBV2
j_gene: TRBJ2-5
d_gene: TRBD2

CDR3aa: CASSLTSVYNEQFF
CDR3nt: TGTGCCAGCAGCTTAACTAGCGTCTACAATGAGCAGTTCTTC
v_gene: TRBV7-6
j_gene: TRBJ2-1
d_gene: TRBD2

CDR3aa: CASRPRGGGGYTF
CDR3nt: TGTGCCAGTAGGCCTCGTGGTGGCGGCGGCTACACCTTC
v_gene: TRBV19
j_gene: TRBJ1-2
d_gene: NA

CDR3aa: CAWSDPPTANTEAFF
CDR3nt: TGTGCCTGGAGTGACCCCCCGACAGCGAACACTGAAGCTTTCTTT
v_gene: TRBV30
j_gene: TRBJ1-1
d_gene: NA

CDR3aa: CASSDPGAHEQFF
CDR3nt: TGCGCCAGCAGCGATCCAGGGGCCCATGAGCAGTTCTTC
v_gene: TRBV5-1
j_gene: TRBJ2-1
d_gene: NA

CDR3aa: CASSPSGETQYF
CDR3nt: TGCGCCAGCAGCCCCTCGGGAGAGACCCAGTACTTC
v_gene: TRBV4-1
j_gene: TRBJ2-5
d_gene: NA

CDR3aa: CASNPEGAPPRRETQYF
CDR3nt: TGTGCCAGCAACCCTGAGGGGGCGCCCCCCAGACGAGAGACCCAGTACTTC
v_gene: TRBV27
j_gene: TRBJ2-5
d_gene: TRBD1

CDR3aa: CAWSVRAGTEAFF
CDR3nt: TGTGCCTGGAGTGTACGTGCAGGGACTGAAGCTTTCTTT
v_gene: TRBV30
j_gene: TRBJ1-1
d_gene: NA

CDR3aa: CAWSAGHYSGNTIYF
CDR3nt: TGTGCCTGGAGTGCGGGACATTACTCTGGAAACACCATATATTTT
v_gene: TRBV30
j_gene: TRBJ1-3
d_gene: NA

CDR3aa: CASSLAIGGTGELFF
CDR3nt: TGCGCCAGCAGCTTGGCCATAGGGGGCACCGGGGAGCTGTTTTTT
v_gene: TRBV5-1
j_gene: TRBJ2-2
d_gene: NA

CDR3aa: CASSRKLAGGPETQYF
CDR3nt: TGTGCCAGCAGCCGCAAACTAGCGGGGGGGCCGGAGACCCAGTACTTC
v_gene: TRBV4-2
j_gene: TRBJ2-5
d_gene: TRBD2

CDR3aa: CASSLSASGLYNEQFF
CDR3nt: TGTGCCAGCAGTTTATCGGCGAGTGGGCTCTACAATGAGCAGTTCTTC
v_gene: TRBV27
j_gene: TRBJ2-1
d_gene: NA

CDR3aa: CASTPRGEEKAFF
CDR3nt: TGTGCCAGCACACCCCGGGGGGAGGAAAAAGCTTTCTTT
v_gene: TRBV7-9
j_gene: TRBJ1-1
d_gene: NA

CDR3aa: CASSTQGAGANVLTF
CDR3nt: TGTGCCAGCAGCACACAGGGGGCTGGGGCCAACGTCCTGACTTTC
v_gene: TRBV9
j_gene: TRBJ2-6
d_gene: TRBD1